The clone carrying this TCR beta chain occurred many times. Its antigen is not identified. Researchers tagged individual cDNA molecules with unique molecular identifiers. From the 5' RACE reads, TCRdb called clonotypes with MiXCR, one entry per CDR3 protein. The sample contains almost 30,000 distinct CDR3 sequences, 5.7% of which appear only once. This sample stems from a study of early T cells in non-severe SARS-CoV-2 infection. Overall study: Sequencing of bulk RNA from unsorted whole blood was done, without chain pairing. Regarding the study as a whole: Matching results from VDJdb favored anti-spike CD8 responses, leaving private and CD4 specificities undetected.

Deletions cut 5 bases from V and 3 bases from J, with 11 bases between. The CDR3 is made up of 12 amino acids. The germline CDR1 and CDR2 sequences are DFQATT and SNEGSKA (reference sequence). The sequence was collected from an adult who was a healthcare worker with PCR-confirmed SARS-CoV-2 infection or an uninfected control (not recorded which). J is TRBJ2-7 and V is TRBV20-1, with D possibly matching TRBD1 (6 bases). The sample taken for sequencing was whole blood. The CDR3 bases are TGCAGTGCTCGGGACATCGGCTACGAGCAGTACTTC. Its protein product is CSARDIGYEQYF.